These 10 T cell receptor beta chains were all obtained from the same sample, sequenced in a study of control samples from healthy donors and cancer patients. Method: immunoSEQ multiplex PCR; TCRdb's copy keeps in-frame clones and lacks some. This sample has about 120,000 clones, with 88% found just once. The sample consisted of blood. Receptors originate from a man aged 35 to 55 in good health.

In the case of this clone: A much more abundant neighbour one base away suggests this may be a read error. V gene TRBV7-2 combines with J gene TRBJ1-1; D is unresolved. CDR1 and CDR2 (germline): SGHTA, FQGNSA. The germline V and J ends were trimmed by 6 bases and 1 base, with 3 bases remaining between them. This CDR3 has 11 residues. CDR3: CASRQNTEAFF. DNA of the CDR3: TGTGCCAGCAGGCAGAACACTGAAGCTTTCTTT. The entire variable domain, with the rest obtained from reference TRBV7-2 and TRBJ1-1, is as follows: GAGVSQSPSNKVTEKGKDVELRCDPISGHTALYWYRQSLGQGLEFLIYFQGNSAPDKSGLPSDRFSAERTGGSVSTLTIQRTQQEDSAVYLCASRQNTEAFFGQGTRLTVV.

The J gene is TRBJ1-2, the V gene TRBV19; 7 positions match TRBD1. Germline V gene sequence: CDR1 LNHDA, CDR2 SQIVND (reference sequence). With V trimmed by 4 bases and J by 7 bases, 6 bases remained unmatched. The CDR3 covers 13 residues. The CDR3 loop is CASSKTGDPGYTF. As DNA, the CDR3 is TGTGCCAGTAGTAAAACAGGGGATCCTGGCTACACCTTC.

The chain joins TRBV12-3 or TRBV12-4 to TRBJ1-2; D possibly corresponds to TRBD1 (5 bases). This CDR3 spans 12 amino acids. V lost 0 bases and J lost 7, with 6 bases in between. This CDR3 is CASSLAGPGYTF. The CDR3 DNA follows: TGTGCCAGCAGTTTAGCGGGACCTGGCTACACCTTC.

V is TRBV9 and J is TRBJ1-2; TRBD1 might be the D (5 bases). Trimming removed 0 bases from V and 4 bases from J, with 10 bases in between. CDR3 size: 14 residues. Germline CDR1 reads SGDLS; CDR2 reads YYNGEE. CDR3 protein: CASSVGGQGYGYTF. CDR3 in DNA: TGTGCCAGCAGCGTAGGAGGGCAGGGCTATGGCTACACCTTC.

This rearrangement joins TRBV5-5 to TRBJ1-1; no definite D call. The CDR3 sequence is 14 residues long. V shed 6 bases and J shed 0 bases, with 12 bases lying between them. Looked up from germline, CDR1 is SGHKS and CDR2 is YYEKEE (reference sequence). The CDR3 sequence is CASNAGRLNTEAFF. In DNA, the CDR3 is TGTGCCAGCAACGCCGGTCGGCTGAACACTGAAGCTTTCTTT.

This rearrangement joins TRBV6-4 to TRBJ1-2, with TRBD1 identical over 10 bases. The V gene's germline CDR1 is MRHNA and CDR2 SNTAGT. The CDR3 runs to 14 residues. Germline trimming cut 5 bases from V and 5 bases from J; bases unmatched to any gene: 5. The CDR3 DNA sequence: TGTGCCAGCAGTCCGGGACAGGGGAGATATGGCTACACCTTC. Its translation: CASSPGQGRYGYTF.

This clone turned up a few times. The J gene is TRBJ2-7, the V gene TRBV7-8, with D possibly being TRBD1 (6 bases). Germline V gene lookup returns CDR1 SGHVS and CDR2 FQNEAQ. The CDR3 is 15 residues long. Trimming removed 5 bases at V and 0 bases at J, with 14 bases between. The CDR3, as DNA: TGTGCCAGCAGCCGGTCCCGGGACACCTCCTACGAGCAGTACTTC. It specifies CASSRSRDTSYEQYF.

With respect to this clone: The limits of the CDR3 on the DNA are not certain, so only TCRdb's listed CDR3 is given. This rearrangement joins TRBV12-1 to TRBJ2-1. TRBV12-1 is given as a pseudogene. The CDR3 totals 15 residues, both ends included. CDR3 in amino acids: CASSFGLGTLDEQFF.

The J gene is TRBJ2-2, the V gene TRBV11-2; 9 nucleotides line up with TRBD1. The CDR3 totals 18 residues. CDR1 and CDR2 (germline): SGHAT, FQNNGV. V shed 2 bases, J shed 2 bases, and the junction held 9 bases outside the gene matches. CDR3: CASSLPQGTGYNTGELFF. CDR3 DNA sequence: TGTGCCAGCAGCTTACCTCAAGGGACAGGGTATAACACCGGGGAGCTGTTTTTT.

This chain connects TRBV18 to TRBJ1-1; D might be TRBD1 (6 bases). This CDR3 has 14 amino acids. Germline V gene data show CDR1 as KGHSH and CDR2 as LQKENI. V was trimmed by 6 bases and J by 1 base, leaving 12 bases between them. The CDR3 DNA follows: TGTGCCAGCTCCCGGACAGAGTGGAACACTGAAGCTTTCTTT. Amino acids: CASSRTEWNTEAFF.